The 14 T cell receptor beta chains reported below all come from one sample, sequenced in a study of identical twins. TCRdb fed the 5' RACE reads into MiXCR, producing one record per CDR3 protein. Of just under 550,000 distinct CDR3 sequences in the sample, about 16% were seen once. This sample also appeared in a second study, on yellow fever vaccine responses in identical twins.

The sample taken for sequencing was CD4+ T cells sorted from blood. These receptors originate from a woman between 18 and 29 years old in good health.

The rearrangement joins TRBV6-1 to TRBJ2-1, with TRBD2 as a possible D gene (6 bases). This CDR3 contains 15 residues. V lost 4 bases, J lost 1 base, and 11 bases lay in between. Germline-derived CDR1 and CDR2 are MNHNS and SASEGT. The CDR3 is CASSVRERSYNEQFF. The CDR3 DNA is TGTGCCAGCAGTGTCCGGGAGAGGTCCTACAATGAGCAGTTCTTC.

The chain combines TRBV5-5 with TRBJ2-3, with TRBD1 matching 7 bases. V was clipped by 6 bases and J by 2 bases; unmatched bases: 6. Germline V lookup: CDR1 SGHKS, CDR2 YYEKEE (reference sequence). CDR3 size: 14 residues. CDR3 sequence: CASNIQGTTDTQYF. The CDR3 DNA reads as TGTGCCAGCAACATACAGGGGACCACAGATACGCAGTATTTT.

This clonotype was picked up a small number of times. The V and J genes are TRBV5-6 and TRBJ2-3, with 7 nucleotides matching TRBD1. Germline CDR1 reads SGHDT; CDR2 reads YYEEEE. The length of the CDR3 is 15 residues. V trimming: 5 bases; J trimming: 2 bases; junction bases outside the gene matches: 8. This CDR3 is CASSFPGQITDTQYF. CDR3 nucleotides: TGTGCCAGCAGTTTTCCGGGACAGATCACAGATACGCAGTATTTT.

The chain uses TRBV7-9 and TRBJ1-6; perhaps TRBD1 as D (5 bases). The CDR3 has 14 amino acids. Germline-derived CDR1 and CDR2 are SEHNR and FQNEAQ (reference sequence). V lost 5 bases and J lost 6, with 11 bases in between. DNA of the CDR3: TGTGCCAGCAGCATCAGGGATAGTAATTCACCCCTCCACTTT. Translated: CASSIRDSNSPLHF.

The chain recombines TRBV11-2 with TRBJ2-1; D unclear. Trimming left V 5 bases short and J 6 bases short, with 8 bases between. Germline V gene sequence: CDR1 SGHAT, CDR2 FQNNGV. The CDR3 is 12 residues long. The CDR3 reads CASSLQRNEQFF. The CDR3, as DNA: TGTGCCAGCAGCCTACAGCGCAATGAGCAGTTCTTC.

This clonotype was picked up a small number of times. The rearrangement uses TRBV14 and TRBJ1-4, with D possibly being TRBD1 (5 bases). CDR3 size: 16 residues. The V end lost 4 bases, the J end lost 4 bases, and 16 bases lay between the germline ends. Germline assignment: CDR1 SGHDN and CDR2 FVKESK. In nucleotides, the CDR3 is TGTGCCAGCAGCCTCAAGGCGGGACCCCTTAATGAAAAACTGTTTTTT. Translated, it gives CASSLKAGPLNEKLFF.

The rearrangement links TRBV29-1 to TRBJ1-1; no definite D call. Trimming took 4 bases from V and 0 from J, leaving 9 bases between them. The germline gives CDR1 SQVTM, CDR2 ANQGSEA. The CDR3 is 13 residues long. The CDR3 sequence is CSVAEEMNTEAFF. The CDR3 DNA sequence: TGCAGCGTTGCTGAAGAGATGAACACTGAAGCTTTCTTT.

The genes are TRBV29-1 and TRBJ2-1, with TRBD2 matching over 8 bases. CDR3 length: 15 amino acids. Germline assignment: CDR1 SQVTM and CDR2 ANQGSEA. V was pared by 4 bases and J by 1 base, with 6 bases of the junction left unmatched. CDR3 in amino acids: CSVVERGTSYNEQFF. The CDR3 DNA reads TGCAGCGTTGTTGAGCGGGGGACTTCCTACAATGAGCAGTTCTTC.

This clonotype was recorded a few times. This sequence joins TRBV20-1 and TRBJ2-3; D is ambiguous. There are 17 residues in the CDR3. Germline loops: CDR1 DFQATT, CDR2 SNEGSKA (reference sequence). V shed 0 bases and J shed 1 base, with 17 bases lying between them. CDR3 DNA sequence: TGCAGTGCTAGAGAGTTGGCCGGTAGCCCCCGCACAGATACGCAGTATTTT. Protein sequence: CSARELAGSPRTDTQYF.

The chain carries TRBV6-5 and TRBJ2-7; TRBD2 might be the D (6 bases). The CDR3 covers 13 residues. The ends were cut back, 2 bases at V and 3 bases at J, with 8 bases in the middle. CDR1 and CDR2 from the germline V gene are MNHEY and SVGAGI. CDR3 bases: TGTGCCAGCAGTTACGGGACTCGCTACGAGCAGTACTTC. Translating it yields CASSYGTRYEQYF.

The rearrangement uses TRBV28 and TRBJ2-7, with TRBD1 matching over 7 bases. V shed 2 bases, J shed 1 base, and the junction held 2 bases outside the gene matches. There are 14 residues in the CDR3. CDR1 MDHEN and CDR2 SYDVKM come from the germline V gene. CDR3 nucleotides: TGTGCCAGCAGTTTACCGGACAGGTCCTACGAGCAGTACTTC. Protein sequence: CASSLPDRSYEQYF.

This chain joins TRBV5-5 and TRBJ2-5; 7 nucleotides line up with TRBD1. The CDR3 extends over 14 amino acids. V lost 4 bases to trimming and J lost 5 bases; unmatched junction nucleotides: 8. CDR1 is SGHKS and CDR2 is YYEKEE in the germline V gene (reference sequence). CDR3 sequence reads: CASSLKTGMETQYF. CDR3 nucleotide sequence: TGTGCCAGCAGCCTCAAGACAGGGATGGAGACCCAGTACTTC.

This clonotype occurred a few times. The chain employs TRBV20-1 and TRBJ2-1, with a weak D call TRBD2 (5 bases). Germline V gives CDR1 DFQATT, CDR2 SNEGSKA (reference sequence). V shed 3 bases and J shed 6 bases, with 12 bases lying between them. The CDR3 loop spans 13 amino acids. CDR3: CSASASPFNEQFF. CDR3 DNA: TGCAGTGCTAGTGCTAGCCCTTTCAATGAGCAGTTCTTC.

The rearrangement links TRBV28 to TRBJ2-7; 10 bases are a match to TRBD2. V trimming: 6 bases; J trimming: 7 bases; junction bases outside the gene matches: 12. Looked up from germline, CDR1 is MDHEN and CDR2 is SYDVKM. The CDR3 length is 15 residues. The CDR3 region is CASRPTSGFPGEQYV. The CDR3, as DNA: TGTGCCAGCAGGCCGACTAGCGGGTTCCCAGGGGAGCAGTACGTC.